Listed below are T cell receptor beta chains from one sample, sequenced in a study of blood T cell repertoires in COVID-19. TCRdb's table, derived via immunoSEQ multiplex PCR, lists solely in-frame clones and lacks some. Among over 50,000 clones listed, over 75% were seen once. The source material was peripheral blood. These receptor sequences come from a man aged 55-75 years with acute or convalescent COVID-19. Each CDR3 is given with its conserved first and last residue.

>TRBJ1-6|TRBV30
CAWGTGSSYSPLHF
>TRBJ1-2|TRBV12-3/TRBV12-4
CASSTGYGYTF
>TRBJ1-1|TRBV6-5
CASSYTGSLDTEAFF
>TRBJ1-1|TRBV5-1
CASSLAGTGGVNTEAFF
>TRBJ2-1|TRBV5-4
CASSTQGGNEQFF
>TRBJ1-2|TRBV12-3/TRBV12-4
CASSFSYYGYTF
>TRBJ1-3|TRBV25-1
CASRVTGLTNTIYF
>TRBJ2-1|TRBV14
CASSHERNAGLAGGPRTNEQFF
>TRBJ1-2|TRBV23-1
CASSQSGQAHYGYTF
>TRBJ1-3|TRBV18
CASSLDARGNTIYF
>TRBJ1-1|TRBV6-4
CASRPRGGNTEAFF
>TRBJ2-1|TRBV9
CASSVPAPTGDPYNEQFF
>TRBJ2-3|TRBV19
CASSSGGAADTQYF
>TRBJ1-1|TRBV6-5
CATGQGANTEAFF
>TRBJ1-6|TRBV9
CASSVAGGRNSPLHF
>TRBJ1-2|TRBV2
CASPQGDGYTF
>TRBJ2-1|TRBV29-1
CSVKMNSGLAGGEQFF
>TRBJ2-7|TRBV6-1
CASSEARTRGYEQYF
>TRBJ2-3|TRBV5-1
CASSLASGTGTDTQYF
>TRBJ2-7|TRBV6-6
CASGTVSSYEQYF
>TRBJ2-3|TRBV6-6
CASSFETPEVADTQYF
>TRBJ2-1|TRBV6-5
CASSYSPGAGNEQFF
>TRBJ1-1|TRBV10-3
CAIRTGANTEAFF
>TRBJ1-4|TRBV6-5
CASSLTGSEEGLFF
>TRBJ1-1|TRBV18
CASSPLDRNTEAFF
>TRBJ2-3|TRBV7-2
CASSLDLIGDSAPTDTQYF
>TRBJ1-2|TRBV12-3/TRBV12-4
CASSEAVGYTF
>TRBJ1-5|TRBV5-4
CASSSDSLNQPQHF
>TRBJ1-2|TRBV27
CASSLSGYGYTF
>TRBJ1-1|TRBV7-8
CASSHGRLTMNTEAFF
>TRBJ2-2|TRBV4-3
CASSQGAGAVNTGELFF
>TRBJ2-2|TRBV5-4
CASSLAGGGNTGELFF
>TRBJ1-2|TRBV18
CASSPARVAGSYGYTF
>TRBJ2-2|TRBV19
CASSIDVRDRGTGELFF